This is a list of T cell receptor beta chains from one sample in a study of T-cell reconstitution after alpha-beta-depleted transplantation in children. Each CDR3 protein gets one entry after TCRdb re-called the PCR reads with MiXCR. The sample includes fewer than 550,000 distinct CDR3 sequences, about 10% of them seen just once. This specimen consisted of PBMCs, obtained before TCRalphabeta/CD19-depleted stem cell transplant. These receptors were obtained from a child aged 2 to 10 with inherited bone marrow failure, due to receive a stem cell transplant. Both conserved end residues are part of each CDR3. The D gene is left open where the match is weak. Each size is once, few or many counts, or a class when the clone is expanded.

J	D	V	size	DNA	CDR3
TRBJ1-3	-	TRBV20-1	many	TGCAGTGCTAGAGATTTTTCAGGCCCTGGAAACACCATATATTTT	CSARDFSGPGNTIYF
TRBJ2-3	TRBD1	TRBV12-3/TRBV12-4	few	TGTGCCAGCAGTCGGACAGGGATCACAGATACGCAGTATTTT	CASSRTGITDTQYF
TRBJ2-7	-	TRBV20-1	many	TGCAGTGCCGTCCGAAGGTCTCCCCTCTACGAGCAGTACTTC	CSAVRRSPLYEQYF
TRBJ1-1	-	TRBV7-8	few	TGTGCCAGCACCCTAAATATACAGGGAAGCACTGAAGCTTTCTTT	CASTLNIQGSTEAFF
TRBJ1-2	-	TRBV7-2	many	TGTGCCAGCAGCTCTCTCCTTACAGGGTACGGCTACACCTTC	CASSSLLTGYGYTF
TRBJ2-2	-	TRBV28	once	TGTGCCAGCTGGCCGGGAGCGCGTACCGGGGAGCTGTTTTTT	CASWPGARTGELFF
TRBJ1-1	TRBD1	TRBV7-2	many	TGTGCCAGCAGCCAACGATCAGGGGGCGCTGGGAACACTGAAGCTTTCTTT	CASSQRSGGAGNTEAFF
TRBJ1-5	-	TRBV27	many	TGTGCCAGCAGTTTAAGGGTGGGTAAAAATCAGCCCCAGCATTTT	CASSLRVGKNQPQHF
TRBJ2-1	-	TRBV7-9	many	TGTGCCAGCAGCTCCCTCATCAATGAGCAGTTCTTC	CASSSLINEQFF
TRBJ1-2	-	TRBV27	many	TGTGCCAGCAAACTAGCTAGGGGTGTAAGCTATGGCTACACCTTC	CASKLARGVSYGYTF
TRBJ2-5	-	TRBV11-2	many	TGTGCCAGCAGGACCCTAACAGGGTTCCAAGAGACCCAGTACTTC	CASRTLTGFQETQYF
TRBJ2-7	-	TRBV5-1	many	TGCGCCAGCAGCTTGGACCCCCAGTGGGGTTCCGACTACGAGCAGTACTTC	CASSLDPQWGSDYEQYF
TRBJ2-1	-	TRBV20-1	many	TGCAGTGCTAGGAGGGACTCCTACAATGAGCAGTTCTTC	CSARRDSYNEQFF
TRBJ2-4	-	TRBV20-1	many	TGCAGTGCTAGAGATCTAGGCGCCAAAAACATTCAGTACTTC	CSARDLGAKNIQYF